This T cell receptor beta chain stems from a study of vaccination effects on CD4 cells after COVID-19. Study overall: The median interval between the second dose and post-vaccine sampling was 72 days.

This clone was observed a few times. Its target is not known. This sample also contains other DNA sequences that code for the same CDR3. Trimming pared 6 bases from V and 4 bases from J, leaving 10 bases between. Germline V CDR1 and CDR2: LNHDA, SQIVND (reference sequence). The CDR3 contains 13 residues. The repertoire was sequenced with immunoSEQ multiplex PCR; TCRdb's copy has only in-frame clones and lacks some. Among more than 11,000 clones listed, around 70% were seen once. Before any sequencing was done, the ViraFEST assay used viral peptide pools to expand antigen-specific CD4+ T cells. Following culture for about ten days, CD4+ T cells were isolated. Vaccination of participants consisted of two doses of either the BNT162b2 or mRNA-1273 vaccine. Nucleocapsid antibody tests were negative, and the vaccine recipients had no prior SARS-CoV-2 infection. Points from the study as a whole: Both infection-induced and vaccine-induced clones contracted markedly at late post-vaccination timepoints. Cross-reactivity with common cold coronaviruses was shown by only 1 of 255 vaccine-induced clones in healthy vaccinees.

The chain carries TRBV19 and TRBJ2-1; D is possibly TRBD2 (6 bases). This receptor was obtained from a human donor who received a COVID-19 vaccine. The sample here was CD4+ T cells from PBMCs cultured with SARS-CoV-2 spike peptides, taken after COVID-19 vaccination. As DNA, the CDR3 is TGTGCCAGTAGCGGGAGAGGGTACAATGAGCAGTTCTTC. The encoded protein is CASSGRGYNEQFF.